This TCR beta chain came from a study of blood T cell repertoires in COVID-19. This table comes from immunoSEQ multiplex PCR, and its TCRdb copy is limited to in-frame clones, with some not included. The data show about 280,000 clones, with about 80% seen just once and roughly a tenth held by the top ten. The TCR sequence derives from a woman between 45 and 65 years old who had recovered from COVID-19. Sequences were obtained from peripheral blood.

In DNA, the CDR3 is TGTGCCAGTATCGGCAGGGGGAACTATGGCTACACCTTC. Encoded protein: CASIGRGNYGYTF. The chain uses TRBV19 and TRBJ1-2, with 7 bases fitting TRBD1. The V gene's germline CDR1 is LNHDA and CDR2 SQIVND (reference sequence). CDR3 length: 13 residues. Trimming took 7 bases from V and 2 from J; bases not matched to a gene: 4.